The 14 T cell receptor beta chains reported below all come from one sample, sequenced in a study of T cell responses to AZD1222 COVID-19 vaccine. Only in-frame clones appear in the TCRdb table, and some are missing; sequencing was by immunoSEQ multiplex PCR. The profile shows roughly 90,000 clones, around 86% of them singletons. Sequencing used peripheral blood, obtained on day 0 of AZD1222 vaccination. The receptors were gathered from an adult in good health.

The chain employs TRBV7-8 and TRBJ1-6; no clear D gene. The CDR3 has 17 amino acids. Germline CDR1 SGHVS, CDR2 FQNEAQ. Between the trimmed V and J ends, which lost 0 bases and 0 bases, there was a span of 9 bases. The CDR3: CASSLAEGSSYNSPLHF. DNA for the CDR3: TGTGCCAGCAGCTTAGCGGAAGGGAGCTCCTATAATTCACCCCTCCACTTT.

CDR3 region: CASGIYYEQYF. Here the CDR3 DNA reads TGTGCTAGTGGTATATACTACGAGCAGTACTTC. This chain joins TRBV12-5 and TRBJ2-7; no clear D. The germline V gene encodes CDR1 LGHNT and CDR2 FRNRAP. The ends were cut back, 5 bases at V and 3 bases at J, with 5 bases in the middle. This CDR3 comprises 11 residues.

J is TRBJ1-1 and V is TRBV6-5; 8 bases map to TRBD1. With V trimmed by 5 bases and J by 11 bases, 10 bases remained unmatched. Germline loops: CDR1 MNHEY, CDR2 SVGAGI. CDR3 size: 13 residues. The CDR3 region is CASSTRQGLRAFF. CDR3 nucleotides: TGTGCCAGCAGTACTAGACAGGGGTTGAGGGCTTTCTTT.

This rearrangement joins TRBV7-9 to TRBJ2-3; tentative D call: TRBD1 (6 bases). Trimming removed 5 bases at V and 4 bases at J, with 16 bases between. Germline CDR1 SEHNR, CDR2 FQNEAQ (reference sequence). This CDR3 spans 15 amino acids. Here the CDR3 DNA reads TGTGCCAGCAGCGACCAGGGGAAGGAGTCAGATACGCAGTATTTT. Translating gives CASSDQGKESDTQYF.

The gene calls are TRBV29-1 and TRBJ2-3; D possibly uses TRBD1 or TRBD2 (8 bases each). Germline V gene sequence: CDR1 SQVTM, CDR2 ANQGSEA. This CDR3 region has 17 residues. Trimming stripped 5 bases from V and 0 bases from J, with 21 bases between. The DNA for the CDR3 is TGCAGCGTTTCACCCCCAGGGGGCGGGAGGAGCACAGATACGCAGTATTTT. This translates into CSVSPPGGGRSTDTQYF.

The chain combines TRBV9 with TRBJ2-1; D unclear. Germline V gives CDR1 SGDLS, CDR2 YYNGEE. Trimming shortened V by 0 bases and J by 2 bases, and 6 bases separated the two germline ends. CDR3 length: 14 residues. The CDR3: CASSVEGTYNEQFF. DNA of the CDR3: TGTGCCAGCAGCGTAGAGGGCACCTACAATGAGCAGTTCTTC.

This clone was seen a few times. V usage is TRBV7-2 and J usage is TRBJ2-2; D may be TRBD1 (5 bases). Germline V lookup: CDR1 SGHTA, CDR2 FQGNSA. V was trimmed by 5 bases and J by 5 bases, leaving 12 bases between them. This CDR3 has 14 amino acids. CDR3 coding DNA: TGTGCCAGCAGCCAGGGTAGAATTACCGGGGAGCTGTTTTTT. This translates into CASSQGRITGELFF.

The chain employs TRBV7-9 and TRBJ2-5; D call uncertain. The CDR3 sequence is 15 residues long. The V gene's germline CDR1 is SEHNR and CDR2 FQNEAQ (reference sequence). Trimming shortened V by 1 base and J by 5 bases, and 14 bases separated the two germline ends. CDR3 sequence reads: CASSLGFFSAETQYF. The CDR3 DNA sequence: TGTGCCAGCAGCTTAGGATTTTTTTCGGCGGAGACCCAGTACTTC.

The J gene is TRBJ2-1, the V gene TRBV7-6; 12 bases are shared with TRBD1. This CDR3 has 15 residues. Germline V CDR1 and CDR2: SGHVS, FNYEAQ. With 5 bases clipped from V and 8 bases from J, the junction kept 7 bases outside the gene matches. This CDR3 reads CASSAGTGGWDEQFF. The CDR3 coding sequence is TGTGCCAGCAGCGCCGGGACAGGGGGCTGGGATGAGCAGTTCTTC.

As DNA, the CDR3 is TGTGCCAGCAGTGAGGGTCAGGGGAAAAACTATGGCTACACCTTC. This gives the protein CASSEGQGKNYGYTF. The chain employs TRBV2 and TRBJ1-2; tentative D call: TRBD1 (6 bases). V was pared by 3 bases and J by 2 bases, with 13 bases between. Germline V gene lookup returns CDR1 SNHLY and CDR2 FYNNEI. The CDR3 totals 15 residues.

V usage is TRBV30 and J usage is TRBJ2-3; 8 nucleotides agree with TRBD2. Trimming took 0 bases from V and 1 from J; bases not matched to a gene: 3. Germline V gene lookup returns CDR1 GTSNPN and CDR2 SVGIG (reference sequence). CDR3 length: 15 residues. The CDR3 DNA sequence: TGTGCCTGGAGTGTAGGGCGGGGGGGCACAGATACGCAGTATTTT. It encodes CAWSVGRGGTDTQYF. The complete variable domain, with remaining parts taken from reference TRBV30 and TRBJ2-3, reads SQTIHQWPATLVQPVGSPLSLECTVEGTSNPNLYWYRQAAGRGLQLLFYSVGIGQISSEVPQNLSASRPQDRQFILSSKKLLLSDSGFYLCAWSVGRGGTDTQYFGPGTRLTVL.

The rearrangement links TRBV29-1 to TRBJ1-2; 9 bases map to TRBD1. After removal of 7 bases from V and 4 bases from J, the junction contained 13 bases not matched to a gene. The germline gives CDR1 SQVTM, CDR2 ANQGSEA. The CDR3 spans 15 residues. CDR3 bases: TGCAGCGCACGGACAGGGGAGTCCTTGATCTATGGCTACACCTTC. Protein product: CSARTGESLIYGYTF.

The chain recombines TRBV5-4 with TRBJ1-2; 9 nucleotides line up with TRBD1. Germline loops: CDR1 SGHNT, CDR2 YYREEE (reference sequence). This CDR3 contains 16 residues. V trimming: 0 bases; J trimming: 4 bases; junction bases outside the gene matches: 7. DNA of the CDR3: TGTGCCAGCAGCTTGGGGGAATCGACAGGGGGCTATGGCTACACCTTC. Translation gives CASSLGESTGGYGYTF.

This clone was detected only a few times. The chain uses TRBV6-6 and TRBJ1-1; the D gene is possibly TRBD1 (6 bases). CDR3 length equals 14 residues. Trimming took off 6 bases at V and 4 bases at J, with 15 bases between the two ends. The germline gives CDR1 MNHNY, CDR2 SVGAGI (reference sequence). CDR3 in amino acids: CASRIGQIGTEAFF. The CDR3 region has the DNA TGTGCCAGCAGGATAGGACAGATTGGCACTGAAGCTTTCTTT.